This T cell receptor (beta chain) was observed in a study of blood T cell repertoires in COVID-19. Study summary: Cohort 3 donors were reported recovered after two negative PCRs, clearance, or symptom resolution. From T cells, B-cell-depleted T cells, or PBMCs came the material, which was cDNA or gDNA.

The repertoire was sequenced with immunoSEQ multiplex PCR; TCRdb's copy has only in-frame clones and lacks some. The profile shows about 360,000 clones, more than 70% of them singletons. Ages ranged from about 18 to 89 years, with residence in some 25 US areas. The table lists this clone with a few counts. Other DNA variants within this sample encode the same CDR3. After removal of 5 bases from V and 4 bases from J, the junction contained 4 bases not matched to a gene. The V gene's germline CDR1 is MDHEN and CDR2 SYDVKM. This CDR3 has 14 residues. The source of this sequence is a man aged 35-49 years in a cohort exposed to, infected with or recovered from COVID-19 (not recorded which). Specimen: PBMCs or T cells enriched from blood (not recorded which). V gene TRBV28 combines with J gene TRBJ2-7, with 11 bases matching TRBD1. The DNA of the CDR3 is TGTGCCAGCAGTCCGGGGACAGGGGGTTACGAGCAGTACTTC. Translated: CASSPGTGGYEQYF. The whole variable domain, remainder taken from reference TRBV28 and TRBJ2-7, is DVKVTQSSRYLVKRTGEKVFLECVQDMDHENMFWYRQDPGLGLRLIYFSYDVKMKEKGDIPEGYSVSREKKERFSLILESASTNQTSMYLCASSPGTGGYEQYFGPGTRLTVT.